The T cell receptor beta chain under discussion was sequenced for a study of response to subunit inactivated influenza vaccine. Study observations and caveats: New T cells are recruited in small numbers by each seasonal influenza vaccination, according to the authors' suggestion.

Worth noting for this clonotype: Its antigen is still unknown.

TCRdb redid the calling of the RT-PCR reads with MiXCR, one entry per CDR3 protein. The table includes 300,000 to 350,000 distinct CDR3 sequences, roughly 22% detected once. This CDR3 is 10 amino acids long. Germline lookup yields CDR1 MNHEY and CDR2 SVGEGT. V dropped 5 bases and J dropped 5 bases, with 4 bases sitting between them. The receptor was derived from a man between 45 and 75 years old who received an inactivated influenza vaccine. The sequences come from PBMCs from blood, collected about 19 months after vaccination. The chain joins TRBV6-2 or TRBV6-3 to TRBJ2-7; no clear D gene. CDR3 sequence: CASSNHEQYF. In DNA form, the CDR3 reads TGTGCCAGCAGTAACCACGAGCAGTACTTC.